Below are 9 T cell receptor beta chains sequenced from a single sample in a study of T cells after yellow fever vaccination. TCRdb reprocessed the 5' RACE reads with MiXCR, giving one entry per CDR3 protein. The sample carries tens of thousands of distinct CDR3 sequences, more than 5.5% recorded once. Material: CD8+ T cells sorted from PBMCs, obtained 10 days after the first yellow fever vaccination. Every receptor here comes from a young man who received the YFV17D yellow fever vaccine.

This clonotype was seen many times. The chain carries TRBV6-1 and TRBJ1-1; perhaps TRBD1 as D (6 bases). There are 14 residues in the CDR3. V lost 7 bases and J lost 1, with 13 bases in between. CDR1 is MNHNS and CDR2 is SASEGT in the germline V gene. The CDR3 DNA follows: TGTGCCAGCATCTACAGGGTAACGAACACTGAAGCTTTCTTT. Translation: CASIYRVTNTEAFF.

The chain couples TRBV15 to TRBJ2-3; 7 bases fit TRBD2. In germline, CDR1 is LNHNV, CDR2 YYDKDF (reference sequence). The V segment lost 7 bases and the J segment 4 bases; nucleotides outside the gene matches: 8. CDR3 size: 14 residues. The CDR3 sequence: CATNRTRGADTQYF. CDR3 in DNA: TGTGCCACCAACAGGACCCGGGGGGCAGATACGCAGTATTTT.

This clonotype was counted only a few times. The chain is built from TRBV4-1 and TRBJ1-1; D is perhaps TRBD1 (5 bases). Germline CDR1 and CDR2: MGHRA and YSYEKL. This CDR3 spans 14 amino acids. V was clipped by 4 bases and J by 3 bases, with 12 bases between them. CDR3 loop: CASSPRTGDTEAFF. In nucleotides, the CDR3 is TGCGCCAGCAGCCCGCGGACGGGGGACACTGAAGCTTTCTTT.

The chain combines TRBV4-3 with TRBJ1-1; no definite D call. CDR3 length: 13 residues. The germline V gene encodes CDR1 LGHNA and CDR2 YSLEER. V was trimmed by 6 bases and J by 4 bases, leaving 12 bases between them. The CDR3 reads CASRQFLGTEAFF. Written as DNA, the CDR3 is TGCGCCAGCAGACAGTTTTTGGGCACTGAAGCTTTCTTT.

This clonotype has at least ten counts. This chain connects TRBV5-1 to TRBJ2-7; unclear D gene. Germline V CDR1 and CDR2: SGHRS, YFSETQ. Between the trimmed V and J ends, which lost 0 bases and 4 bases, there was a span of 11 bases. This CDR3 region has 14 residues. The CDR3 spells CASSLDPDFYEQYV. The CDR3 DNA sequence: TGCGCCAGCAGCTTGGATCCGGATTTTTACGAGCAGTACGTC.

This clonotype showed up many times. The chain recombines TRBV7-9 with TRBJ2-7; 7 bases line up with TRBD1. The V gene's germline CDR1 is SEHNR and CDR2 FQNEAQ (reference sequence). The CDR3 is 13 residues long. Germline trimming cut 5 bases from V and 6 bases from J; bases unmatched to any gene: 7. CDR3 loop: CASSPRDRVEQYF. CDR3 DNA: TGTGCCAGCAGCCCCAGGGACAGAGTCGAGCAGTACTTC.

Ten or more counts support this clonotype. This rearrangement joins TRBV20-1 to TRBJ1-1, with no clear D. Germline V gene sequence: CDR1 DFQATT, CDR2 SNEGSKA (reference sequence). This CDR3 is built from 11 residues. Trimming pared 1 base from V and 8 bases from J, leaving 8 bases between. CDR3 protein: CSARVGREAFF. As DNA, the CDR3 is TGCAGTGCTAGAGTGGGGAGGGAAGCTTTCTTT.

Many counts were recorded for this clonotype. The chain links TRBV5-1 to TRBJ2-2; TRBD2 is a possible D gene (5 bases). CDR1 is SGHRS, CDR2 YFSETQ, per germline. The CDR3 spans 16 residues. The ends were cut back, 5 bases at V and 5 bases at J, with 19 bases in the middle. CDR3 nucleotides: TGCGCCAGCAGGATCGAACCGGGGTTCCTAACCGGGGAGCTGTTTTTT. This encodes CASRIEPGFLTGELFF.

This rearrangement joins TRBV6-2 or TRBV6-3 to TRBJ2-7, with D uncertain. V shed 4 bases and J shed 6 bases, with 7 bases lying between them. CDR3 length: 11 residues. Germline V CDR1 and CDR2: MNHEY, SVGEGT. CDR3 coding DNA: TGTGCCAGCAGTTTGGGCATCGAGCAGTACTTC. Protein: CASSLGIEQYF.